This TCR beta chain is drawn from a study of blood T cell repertoires in COVID-19. On the study more broadly: Samples came from the United States, Italy and Spain, spanning acute and convalescent COVID-19. Nucleic acid was either cDNA or gDNA, and it came from T cells, B-cell-depleted T cells, or PBMCs.

Seattle cases were enrolled at active infection and followed longitudinally. V was pared by 5 bases and J by 0 bases, with 10 bases between. Germline V CDR1 and CDR2: SNHLY, FYNNEI. The CDR3 has 15 amino acids. Clones were sequenced by immunoSEQ multiplex PCR, and TCRdb holds only the in-frame ones, with some missing. The table records a few hundred thousand clones, roughly 90% of them present only once. This chain connects TRBV2 to TRBJ1-4; possibly TRBD1 for D (6 bases). The receptor was isolated from a woman younger than 45 with COVID-19, enrolled during active disease. Sequenced sample: peripheral blood. This chain's CDR3 is CASSLTGSTNEKLFF. The DNA for the CDR3 is TGTGCCAGCAGTCTGACAGGTTCAACTAATGAAAAACTGTTTTTT.